The clone carrying this T cell receptor beta chain was detected many times. The data belong to a study of T cells in Graves' hyperthyroidism and ophthalmopathy. RNA transcripts yielded amplified TCR beta CDR3 regions. An initial round of RT-PCR targeting the TCR CDR3 relied on the HTBI primer set. TCRdb redid the calling of the multiplex PCR reads with MiXCR, one entry per CDR3 protein. This table holds 400,000 to 600,000 distinct CDR3 sequences, 15% to 20% found once. Germline V gene data show CDR1 as DFQATT and CDR2 as SNEGSKA (reference sequence). The CDR3 sequence is 14 residues long. V lost 3 bases and J lost 5, with 13 bases in between.

This TCR came from a woman aged 25-40 years with Graves' ophthalmopathy. The chain joins TRBV20-1 to TRBJ2-2; TRBD1 is a possible D gene (7 bases). The specimen was blood. The DNA of the CDR3 is TGCAGTGCTAGCGGGGGCAGGGGGACCGGGGAGCTGTTTTTT. This translates into CSASGGRGTGELFF.